This T cell receptor (beta chain) was sequenced during a study of shared clonotypes between healthy human individuals (dated by TCRdb to the early 2020s). The study in broad terms: The cohort comprised a couple of women and three men aged 18 to 49 years. To estimate repertoire size and how much clonotype sharing occurs between individuals, the study deeply sequenced the blood TCR repertoires of 5 or 6 healthy adults. Per donor, three plates each were used for CD4 naive and CD4 memory, two for CD8 naive, and one for CD8 memory. Leukapheresis yielded between about 0.9 and 8.9 billion PBMCs per donor. Libraries were prepared and TCR repertoires were sequenced by different laboratories using diverse techniques, in order to increase sequencing depth and limit assay-specific biases.

Using the deep immunoSEQ assay, TCR CDR3 regions were amplified from genomic DNA by multiplex PCR. Genomic DNA extracted from each cell subset was distributed evenly over all wells of several immunoSEQ 96-well plates, and each plate served as one replicate. For sorted subsets, 150 to 200 ng genomic DNA, equal to tens of thousands of T cell genomes, was loaded into each replicate PCR. Purified libraries were measured with a Qubit 3.0 fluorometer, size-checked on a Bioanalyzer 2100, and measured again with the KAPA Library Quantification kit. Every immunoSEQ 96-well plate was sequenced on a dedicated single-read 150-cycle Illumina NextSeq 550 flow cell. In the source study's methods: Because the immunoSEQ output included only junctional sequences and no quality scores, the filtering could not be the same as the filtering used for full-length reads. To assign V/J genes and CDR3, sequences were annotated against IMGT germline references using PyIR, a Python wrapper for IgBLAST v1.9. Reads were filtered out if the reads had weak V/J assignments (E-value above 1e-6), no CDR3, stop codons, out-of-frame junctions, or ambiguous translated residues. A V3J clonotype was defined by an identical inferred V gene, J gene, and CDR3 amino acid sequence. Percentage overlap between repertoires was computed as shared unique clonotypes divided by the size of the smaller repertoire. Repertoire richness was assessed with RTK rarefaction, the Chao1 estimator, and Recon v2.1 estimates of unobserved clonotypes. Generation probabilities were computed with OLGA for all TCRbeta clonotypes obtained by the gDNA method from four donors. TCRdb took over this immuneACCESS table, retaining in-frame rearrangements with V and J assigned. Such tables are incomplete; in checked studies, under half of the missing clones stem from an unresolved V gene, and the remainder is unexplained. V and J calls and clone size come straight from that table; D and trimming were deduced from the DNA. The sample table lists 2 million to 2.5 million clones, nearly 97% of them with a count of one. The top ten hold more than 0.1% of the sample.

About this clone: The target of this receptor is not known. The record has no base qualities; no much larger clone is one base away.

The full study reports these points: The genetic and exposure-history diversity represented was limited by the small number of donors. Sampling was limited to blood, and TCR repertoires in tissue likely differ from TCR repertoires in blood. Naive subsets generally had larger estimated clonotype richness than memory subsets did. Even with the large sequencing depth, rarefaction of the sorted-subset datasets indicated that sequencing was incomplete. Sharing across a few donors was observed for 5% to 6.5% of naive CD4, about 4% of naive CD8, about 2.3% of memory CD4, and over 0.3% of memory CD8 clonotypes. Compared with non-shared clonotypes, clonotypes shared by all four sorted-subset donors had higher generation probabilities. Based on pairwise subsampling, the degree of clonotype sharing among donors was expected to be affected by sequencing depth.

The CDR3 numbers 13 residues from cysteine through phenylalanine. Kept here is only the CDR3 DNA, which spans 39 bases and is read in frame from base 1. CDR1 and CDR2 are read off the germline V gene (reference sequence) as SGHKS and YYEKEE. Trimming costs V 4 bases and J 4 bases, and their ends lie 11 bases apart. Healthy HIV-negative adults with no recently reported acute infections or vaccinations were included as donors. Every donor was a Caucasian adult residing in Nashville, Tennessee, USA. CD4+ T cells were enriched through magnetic negative selection, after which naive cells were positively selected on CD45RA and the remaining negative fraction served as the memory subset. After blood collection by leukapheresis, PBMCs were isolated using Ficoll-Histopaque density gradient centrifugation and then cryopreserved in the vapor phase of liquid nitrogen. Purity and quantity of every magnetically sorted T cell population were checked by analytical flow cytometry. Each sorted fraction had its genomic DNA isolated and then quantified by UV absorbance on a Nanodrop 2000c.

The chain uses TRBV5-5 and TRBJ2-5; tentative D gene TRBD2, with 5 bases matching. The source of this sequence is a man aged 18 to 29 in good health. The sequenced material came from naive CD4+ T cells sorted from blood. Explained via the paper, the cell subset or site label denotes: CD45RA+ positively selected. The sequenced DNA is TGTGCCAGCAGCCGGGGTTATACAGAGACCCAGTACTTC. This gives the protein CASSRGYTETQYF.